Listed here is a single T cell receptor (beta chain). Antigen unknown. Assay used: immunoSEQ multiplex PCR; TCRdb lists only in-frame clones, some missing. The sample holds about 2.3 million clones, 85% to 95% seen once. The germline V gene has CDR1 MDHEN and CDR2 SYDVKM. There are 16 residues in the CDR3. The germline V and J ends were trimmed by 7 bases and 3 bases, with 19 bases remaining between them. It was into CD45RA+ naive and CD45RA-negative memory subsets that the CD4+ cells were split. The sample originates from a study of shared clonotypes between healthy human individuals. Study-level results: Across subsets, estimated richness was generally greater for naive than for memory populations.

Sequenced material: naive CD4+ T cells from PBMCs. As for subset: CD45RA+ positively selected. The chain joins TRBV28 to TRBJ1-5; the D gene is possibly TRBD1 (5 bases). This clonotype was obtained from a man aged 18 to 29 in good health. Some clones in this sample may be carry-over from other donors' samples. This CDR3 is CASNPLGTATNQPQHF. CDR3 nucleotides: TGTGCCAGCAATCCACTCGGGACCGCCACCAATCAGCCCCAGCATTTT.